These 14 T cell receptor beta chains were sequenced from one sample in a study of blood T cell repertoires in COVID-19. Clones were read by immunoSEQ multiplex PCR, and TCRdb kept only the in-frame ones, dropping some. The sample has about 120,000 clones; approximately 80% are singletons. Specimen: peripheral blood. Every receptor here comes from a human donor in a cohort sampled during active COVID-19.

The V call is TRBV27, the J call TRBJ1-6; D not resolved. The V gene lost 6 bases and the J gene lost 7 bases, with 16 bases spanning the gap. The CDR3 length is 15 residues. Germline CDR1 reads MNHEY; CDR2 reads SMNVEV (reference sequence). CDR3 protein: CASSLMRVGNSPLHF. The DNA for the CDR3 is TGTGCCAGCAGCCTTATGAGGGTAGGGAATTCACCCCTCCACTTT.

The CDR3 reads CAWSEDSAAFF. The DNA for the CDR3 is TGTGCCTGGAGTGAGGACAGTGCGGCTTTCTTT. The chain has TRBV30 and TRBJ1-1; tentative D call: TRBD1 (6 bases). V was shortened by 1 base and J by 11 bases, with 11 bases between the two germline ends. The CDR3 runs to 11 residues. The V gene's germline CDR1 is GTSNPN and CDR2 SVGIG (reference sequence). Looking up the rest from reference TRBV30 and TRBJ1-1 gives the full variable domain: SQTIHQWPATLVQPVGSPLSLECTVEGTSNPNLYWYRQAAGRGLQLLFYSVGIGQISSEVPQNLSASRPQDRQFILSSKKLLLSDSGFYLCAWSEDSAAFFGQGTRLTVV.

V gene TRBV18 combines with J gene TRBJ1-1, with D perhaps TRBD1 (5 bases). The CDR3 extends over 16 amino acids. The V end lost 4 bases, the J end lost 1 base, and 16 bases lay between the germline ends. Germline values: CDR1 KGHSH, CDR2 LQKENI. The CDR3 loop reads CASSLHRGTGNTEAFF. Written as DNA, the CDR3 is TGTGCCAGCTCACTTCACCGCGGGACGGGGAACACTGAAGCTTTCTTT. Variable domain in full (rest from reference TRBV18 and TRBJ1-1): NAGVMQNPRHLVRRRGQEARLRCSPMKGHSHVYWYRQLPEEGLKFMVYLQKENIIDESGMPKERFSAEFPKEGPSILRIQQVVRGDSAAYFCASSLHRGTGNTEAFFGQGTRLTVV.

The rearrangement uses TRBV5-1 and TRBJ1-1; a possible D gene is TRBD1 (6 bases). V lost 0 bases and J lost 5, with 11 bases in between. The germline gives CDR1 SGHRS, CDR2 YFSETQ. The CDR3 is 14 residues long. CDR3 region: CASSLGQEKTEAFF. The CDR3 DNA reads as TGCGCCAGCAGCTTGGGACAGGAGAAGACTGAAGCTTTCTTT.

V and J are TRBV19 and TRBJ1-2; D may be TRBD1 (5 bases). The V and J ends lost 3 bases and 6 bases respectively, with 8 bases between them. The CDR3 loop spans 12 amino acids. In germline, CDR1 is LNHDA, CDR2 SQIVND (reference sequence). Here the CDR3 reads CASSIGGDGYTF. The DNA for the CDR3 is TGTGCCAGTAGTATTGGGGGGGATGGCTACACCTTC.

With regard to this clone: Other DNA sequences in this specimen translate into the identical CDR3. This chain connects TRBV5-1 to TRBJ2-7; the match to TRBD1 covers 9 bases. V shed 0 bases and J 2 bases; nucleotides not matched to a gene: 3. Germline values: CDR1 SGHRS, CDR2 YFSETQ. There are 15 residues in the CDR3. DNA for the CDR3: TGCGCCAGCAGCTTGGCGGGACAGGGTCCCTACGAGCAGTACTTC. It codes for CASSLAGQGPYEQYF.

The rearrangement uses TRBV28 and TRBJ2-7, with a weak D call TRBD2 (5 bases). This CDR3 contains 14 residues. Germline V gives CDR1 MDHEN, CDR2 SYDVKM. The germline V and J ends were trimmed by 3 bases and 0 bases, with 9 bases remaining between them. CDR3 in amino acids: CASSLEDSSYEQYF. CDR3 nucleotides: TGTGCCAGCAGTTTGGAGGATAGCTCCTACGAGCAGTACTTC.

In this sample, this clone turned up a few times. The chain carries TRBV5-1 and TRBJ2-5; possibly TRBD2 for D (6 bases). The V and J ends lost 4 bases and 2 bases respectively, with 6 bases between them. The CDR3 sequence is 12 residues long. CDR1 and CDR2 from the germline V gene are SGHRS and YFSETQ. The DNA for the CDR3 is TGCGCCAGCAGCGGGGGGCAAGAGACCCAGTACTTC. Translation gives CASSGGQETQYF.

This rearrangement joins TRBV5-1 to TRBJ2-7, with a weak D call TRBD1 (6 bases). Germline V gene lookup returns CDR1 SGHRS and CDR2 YFSETQ. The CDR3 consists of 15 residues. V was pared by 4 bases and J by 0 bases, with 14 bases between. The CDR3 nucleotides are TGCGCCAGCAGCCCCGGACAGCTACACTCCTACGAGCAGTACTTC. Translation: CASSPGQLHSYEQYF.

The chain has TRBV5-4 and TRBJ2-7, with D maybe TRBD2 (6 bases). Trimming shortened V by 0 bases and J by 5 bases, and 12 bases separated the two germline ends. CDR3 length: 14 residues. Germline CDR1 is SGHNT and CDR2 is YYREEE (reference sequence). CDR3 region: CASSLAGSIHEQYF. The DNA for the CDR3 is TGTGCCAGCAGCTTGGCCGGGAGCATCCACGAGCAGTACTTC.

The chain recombines TRBV15 with TRBJ2-5, with 13 bases identical to TRBD2. CDR1 and CDR2 from the germline V gene are LNHNV and YYDKDF (reference sequence). Losses at the gene ends were 7 bases for V and 5 bases for J; bases not matched to a gene: 10. CDR3 size: 16 residues. CDR3 in amino acids: CATTSTSGRALETQYF. The CDR3 DNA is TGTGCCACCACCTCTACTAGCGGGAGGGCCTTGGAGACCCAGTACTTC.

This clone has a handful of counts. V and J are TRBV14 and TRBJ1-1, with D uncertain. This CDR3 has 14 amino acids. Germline assignment: CDR1 SGHDN and CDR2 FVKESK. The germline V and J ends were trimmed by 0 bases and 1 base, with 6 bases remaining between them. For the CDR3, the DNA is TGTGCCAGCAGCCAAGAAACACGGAACACTGAAGCTTTCTTT. The encoded protein is CASSQETRNTEAFF.

The V call is TRBV14, the J call TRBJ1-2; no clear D. The CDR3 is made up of 14 amino acids. Germline V gives CDR1 SGHDN, CDR2 FVKESK. The germline V and J ends were trimmed by 4 bases and 4 bases, with 13 bases remaining between them. The CDR3 DNA is TGTGCCAGCAGCCCGGGGAGGGTCGGCTATGGCTACACCTTC. Residues: CASSPGRVGYGYTF. Full variable domain (missing parts from reference TRBV14 and TRBJ1-2): EAGVTQFPSHSVIEKGQTVTLRCDPISGHDNLYWYRRVMGKEIKFLLHFVKESKQDESGMPNNRFLAERTGGTYSTLKVQPAELEDSGVYFCASSPGRVGYGYTFGSGTRLTVV.

The chain uses TRBV28 and TRBJ2-1, with a possible D match to TRBD2 (5 bases). Trimming removed 1 base at V and 1 base at J, with 8 bases between. Germline V gene sequence: CDR1 MDHEN, CDR2 SYDVKM. The CDR3 spans 15 residues. CDR3 nucleotide sequence: TGTGCCAGCAGTTTATCGAGCGGTTCCTACAATGAGCAGTTCTTC. Translating it yields CASSLSSGSYNEQFF.